This T cell receptor (beta chain) was found in a study of blood T cell repertoires in COVID-19. Study-wide background: Material from acute and convalescent COVID-19 was sourced from the United States, Italy and Spain.

Under the authors' procedure: Amplification from reference gene primers served as the basis for estimated nucleated cell counts. Produced via immunoSEQ multiplex PCR; TCRdb's table is partial and in-frame only. The DNA gave D and trimming, while V, J and clone size come from that table. In the table there are around 47,000 clones, 88% of which are singletons. The CDR3 spans 19 residues. Trimming shortened V by 6 bases and J by 1 base, and 28 bases separated the two germline ends. In germline, CDR1 is SEHNR, CDR2 FQNEAQ (reference sequence). The J gene is TRBJ2-7, the V gene TRBV7-9; tentative D call: TRBD2 (12 bases). This clonotype was sampled from a man in his forties or fifties with active COVID-19. Sequencing was carried out using peripheral blood. The DNA for the CDR3 is TGTGCCAGCAGACCCCCCGGGACAGGGGGGACTAGCGGGTCCTACGAGCAGTACTTC. Translation: CASRPPGTGGTSGSYEQYF.